The present entry profiles one T cell receptor (beta chain) with its context. This clonotype has only a few counts. No cognate antigen has been identified for it. Per-nucleotide qualities are absent, and no much larger clonotype sits a single base away. Library preparation used 5' RACE. The sequencing machine was an Illumina HiSeq 2500. A second PCR of roughly 7 to 11 cycles was run with a J-beta primer mix and a sample-barcoded 5' primer. Each TCR beta cDNA molecule received a unique molecular identifier from a template-switch 5' adaptor carrying 12 random nucleotides. Each sample yielded at least 3 million CDR3-containing paired-end reads. First-strand cDNA was synthesized from all RNA with the Mint cDNA synthesis kit, primed by a TRBC-specific oligonucleotide. All cDNA was treated with uracil-DNA glycosylase and then went through a first 18-cycle PCR with the universal primers M1SS and BC2_uni_R. As for how the authors treated the data: For normalization, 1 million high-quality reads were randomly selected from each sample, with every read carrying a distinct molecular identifier. Reads sharing molecular identifiers were discarded rather than binned into consensus sequences. MiTCR, run with a Q25 quality threshold and the strictest error-elimination algorithm, handled CDR3 identification, clonotype clustering and error correction. A nonparametric unseen species model with Euler transformation was used to estimate lower-bound total TCR beta diversity. In TCRdb, the public reads were trimmed at Q25 with fastp and aligned with MiXCR, with productive beta chains retained. Every entry covers one CDR3 protein and lists the most common genes and DNA from its rows. The V and J calls reflect TCRdb's pipeline rather than the authors' work. This sample lists 800,000 to 950,000 distinct CDR3 sequences; under 35% were detected once. About 10% of the sample rests with the top ten.

The sample originates from a study of blood T cells in healthy people across ages (dated by TCRdb to 2014 to 2015). For the wider study: Template switching captured roughly one uniquely barcoded TCR beta cDNA molecule per two T cells in model experiments. The study measured age-related changes in TCR beta repertoire diversity using deep sequencing normalized with unique cDNA molecular identifiers. Four age groups were formed from the donors: young (average approximately 17 years), middle-aged (more than 35), aged (around 68) and long-lived (more than 75). Using the same blood draw, the study looked at two additional independent replicas of 1 million unique cDNA reads for two donors, one aged 18 to 30 and the other aged 80 or older.

Paper-wide results and their limitations: The percentage of naive T cells measured by flow cytometry correlated strongly with observed TCR beta diversity. Estimates of total diversity based on one million sequenced T cells were considered lower bounds and underestimates. Donor CMV infection status was unknown, potentially confounding age-related changes in expanded clonotypes. Since profiling was done on bulk unsorted PBMCs, naive and antigen-experienced compartments could not be conclusively compared. Compared with the aged group, the long-lived group had more naive CD4+ T cells, fewer expanded clones and increased TCR diversity, suggesting age selection. As age increased, observed TCR beta diversity per million T cells dropped in a roughly linear way, and a significant reduction was already evident by age about 40.

A distance of 9 bases separates the germline ends of V and J, which lose 0 bases and 7 bases respectively. From the germline V gene, CDR1 is MRHNA and CDR2 is SNTAGT. The CDR3 runs 13 amino acids, cysteine and phenylalanine included. The read is trimmed to its CDR3 DNA, 39 bases read in frame from base 1. The donors were roughly 40 Caucasian individuals from Russia, aged about 6 to 95 years, who were systemically healthy. Each donor gave approximately 10 milliliters of peripheral blood, collected into EDTA-treated Vacutainer tubes. Ficoll-Paque density-gradient centrifugation was used to isolate PBMCs, with at least 7 million per sample. Total RNA, at least 5.5 micrograms per sample, was extracted from PBMCs with Trizol reagent. For every donor, flow cytometry on a PBMC aliquot measured the percentage of naive CD45RAhigh/CD27high T cells. These sequences were also reported in another study, on T cells of mothers and their children. Per that second paper: Donors were nine systemically healthy Caucasian individuals: three mothers and their six children. cDNA synthesis consumed the entire amount of extracted RNA, loaded at 1.5 ug RNA in each 15 ul reaction. In the second PCR, the M1S primer introduced both the sample barcodes and 2-4 random nucleotides. Each mother yielded over 8 million TCR beta CDR3 reads and each child 2.5 million to 3 million reads. In both related and unrelated pairs, thymic selection shapes the output of TCR recombination in a similar way, with inherited differences having only a minor effect. Normalized repertoire overlap in related mother-child pairs was always slightly higher than in unrelated mother-child pairs, but the difference was never significant. No persistent microchimeric T cell clones were found, with a detection sensitivity of approximately 100 clones per million clonotypes. To look for features that set related mother-child pairs apart from unrelated individuals, the researchers ran deep NGS to compare the TCR beta repertoires of mothers and children. The mean age was roughly 36 +/- 4 years for the mothers and approximately 11 +/- 4 years for the children. After adapter ligation with NEBNext reagents, the libraries were sequenced on Illumina HiSeq 2000 with 100+100 nt paired-end reads. Mother and child libraries were prepared a month apart and sequenced in separate runs to prevent cross-contamination. For each donor, somewhere between about 450,000 and 2,000,000 distinct TCR beta clonotypes were identified. Naive TCR beta clonotypes were estimated from low-frequency clonotypes matched to each donor's FACS-determined naive share, without sorting.

Sequencing input: blood. The sequence came from a woman aged 40 to 55 in good health. The chain is encoded by TRBV6-4 joined to TRBJ1-1, with an unclear D gene assignment. The CDR3 protein: CASSDSRYGEAFF. The DNA reads TGTGCCAGCAGTGACTCGCGCTATGGTGAAGCTTTCTTT.